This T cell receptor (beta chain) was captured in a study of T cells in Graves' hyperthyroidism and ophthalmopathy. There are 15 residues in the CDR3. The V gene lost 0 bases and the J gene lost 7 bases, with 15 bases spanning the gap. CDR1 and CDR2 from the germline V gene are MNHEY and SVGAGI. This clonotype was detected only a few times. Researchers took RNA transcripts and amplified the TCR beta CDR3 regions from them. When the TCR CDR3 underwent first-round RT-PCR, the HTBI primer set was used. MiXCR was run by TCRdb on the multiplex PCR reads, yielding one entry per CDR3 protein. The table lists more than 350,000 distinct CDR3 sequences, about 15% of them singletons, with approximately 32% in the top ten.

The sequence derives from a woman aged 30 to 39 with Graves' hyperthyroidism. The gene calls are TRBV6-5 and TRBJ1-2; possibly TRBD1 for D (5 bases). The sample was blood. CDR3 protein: CASSYSIGDPSGYTF. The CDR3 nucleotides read TGTGCCAGCAGTTACTCGATAGGGGATCCGAGTGGCTACACCTTC.